This T cell receptor (beta chain) was found in a study of blood T cell repertoires in COVID-19. Ages ranged from 18 to 89 years, with residence in around 24 US areas. Cohorts were assigned according to the clinical history that participants reported. Exposed volunteers were people who met a COVID-19 case within 2 weeks before study entry. V was cut by 2 bases and J by 6 bases, with 13 bases left in between. This CDR3 spans 15 amino acids. Germline CDR1 and CDR2: LGHDT and YNNKEL (reference sequence). Repertoires were generated with immunoSEQ multiplex PCR, while TCRdb's copy carries only in-frame clones and drops some. Among 400,000 to 500,000 clones listed, about 88% were seen once.

The rearrangement links TRBV3-1 (or the pseudogene TRBV3-2) to TRBJ2-2; D perhaps matches TRBD2 (6 bases). Sequenced: PBMCs or T cells enriched from blood (not recorded which). The receptor's source is a young woman who had been exposed to COVID-19. The CDR3 spells CASSQQEGLSGELFF. CDR3 in DNA: TGTGCCAGCAGCCAACAGGAGGGCCTCTCCGGGGAGCTGTTTTTT.